These 22 T cell receptor beta chains originate from one sample sequenced in a study of CD8+ T cells in alopecia areata. Extracted RNA was reverse transcribed into cDNA, the sequencing template. Clones were read by immunoSEQ multiplex PCR, and TCRdb kept only the in-frame ones, dropping some. The profile shows over 250,000 clones, 50% to 75% of them singletons. Treatment defined: oral pan-JAK inhibitor, 5-10 mg twice daily. The starting material was CD4+ T cells sorted from blood, obtained at approximately week 51, from a patient treated with tofacitinib. The receptors originated from a human donor with alopecia areata.

A few counts support this clone. The chain uses TRBV29-1 and TRBJ1-1, with D possibly matching TRBD1 (5 bases). Germline values: CDR1 SQVTM, CDR2 ANQGSEA. V was shortened by 7 bases and J by 4 bases, with 19 bases between the two germline ends. The CDR3 loop spans 14 amino acids. CDR3 bases: TGCAGCGCCGTAGGGGTAGGGTCGACCACTGAAGCTTTCTTT. It translates to CSAVGVGSTTEAFF.

V usage is TRBV5-6 and J usage is TRBJ2-1; 12 positions match TRBD2. CDR3 length: 16 residues. J was trimmed by 6 bases and V by 2 bases; bases with no gene match: 6. Per germline, CDR1 SGHDT and CDR2 YYEEEE. The CDR3 sequence: CASSFYGLAGSNEQFF. CDR3 coding DNA: TGTGCCAGCAGCTTTTATGGACTAGCGGGGTCCAATGAGCAGTTCTTC.

The chain uses TRBV29-1 and TRBJ2-7; 11 nucleotides align to TRBD1. V was clipped by 4 bases and J by 5 bases; unmatched bases: 7. CDR1 is SQVTM, CDR2 ANQGSEA, per germline. The length of the CDR3 is 14 residues. CDR3 in amino acids: CSVGGQGVSHEQYF. The CDR3 DNA reads as TGCAGCGTTGGGGGACAGGGGGTATCCCACGAGCAGTACTTC.

This chain joins TRBV29-1 and TRBJ1-2; D is ambiguous. Trimming stripped 7 bases from V and 7 bases from J, with 19 bases between. The CDR3 has 13 amino acids. Germline V gene sequence: CDR1 SQVTM, CDR2 ANQGSEA. The CDR3 region has the DNA TGCAGCGCCCAAAGGGCGGCGGTCGGTGGCTACACCTTC. Its translation is CSAQRAAVGGYTF.

This clone was found once. This chain connects TRBV5-1 to TRBJ1-4; D is unclear. This CDR3 is built from 16 residues. Germline V gene sequence: CDR1 SGHRS, CDR2 YFSETQ. V shed 2 bases and J shed 3 bases, with 14 bases lying between them. CDR3 sequence (DNA): TGCGCCAGCAGCTTAGGACGACCATTGTCTAATGAAAAACTGTTTTTT. As protein: CASSLGRPLSNEKLFF.

This clone came up a few times. The chain has TRBV20-1 and TRBJ1-4; D gene ambiguous. CDR3 length: 11 residues. The V gene's germline CDR1 is DFQATT and CDR2 SNEGSKA (reference sequence). V gave up 6 bases and J gave up 8 bases, with 10 bases separating them. Here the CDR3 reads CSAAVGEKLFF. The CDR3 coding sequence is TGCAGTGCCGCGGTCGGGGAAAAACTGTTTTTT.

The chain couples TRBV30 to TRBJ1-3, with TRBD1 as a possible D gene (5 bases). The V and J ends lost 1 base and 4 bases respectively, with 14 bases between them. Germline V gene data show CDR1 as GTSNPN and CDR2 as SVGIG (reference sequence). The CDR3 is made up of 15 amino acids. This CDR3 is CAWSAGTGLGNTIYF. In nucleotides, the CDR3 is TGTGCCTGGAGTGCCGGGACCGGTTTAGGAAACACCATATATTTT. The full variable domain, its missing parts supplied by reference TRBV30 and TRBJ1-3, is SQTIHQWPATLVQPVGSPLSLECTVEGTSNPNLYWYRQAAGRGLQLLFYSVGIGQISSEVPQNLSASRPQDRQFILSSKKLLLSDSGFYLCAWSAGTGLGNTIYFGEGSWLTVV.

The rearrangement uses TRBV9 and TRBJ1-4; 7 nucleotides match TRBD1. CDR1 SGDLS and CDR2 YYNGEE come from the germline V gene. The CDR3 spans 14 residues. Trimming cost V 3 bases and J 8 bases; bases outside gene matches: 7. In DNA form, the CDR3 reads TGTGCCAGCAGCGACCGACAGGGCAGCGAAAAACTGTTTTTT. Amino acids: CASSDRQGSEKLFF. Full variable domain (missing parts from reference TRBV9 and TRBJ1-4): DSGVTQTPKHLITATGQRVTLRCSPRSGDLSVYWYQQSLDQGLQFLIQYYNGEERAKGNILERFSAQQFPDLHSELNLSSLELGDSALYFCASSDRQGSEKLFFGSGTQLSVL.

This clone was detected only a few times. The gene calls are TRBV6-5 and TRBJ2-5; D is undetermined. Trimming removed 6 bases from V and 7 bases from J, with 18 bases in between. The CDR3 has 14 residues. Germline V gene sequence: CDR1 MNHEY, CDR2 SVGAGI. The CDR3 coding sequence is TGTGCCAGCAGCCCACAGCAGTCATCGGCGACCCAGTACTTC. Encoded protein: CASSPQQSSATQYF.

The V and J genes are TRBV29-1 and TRBJ1-1, with a weak D call TRBD1 (5 bases). The ends were cut back, 7 bases at V and 0 bases at J, with 9 bases in the middle. Germline-derived CDR1 and CDR2 are SQVTM and ANQGSEA. The CDR3 spans 12 residues. DNA for the CDR3: TGCAGCGAGACAGTACTGAACACTGAAGCTTTCTTT. Its protein product is CSETVLNTEAFF.

The rearrangement links TRBV5-6 to TRBJ2-5, with D tentatively TRBD2 (5 bases). CDR3 length: 14 amino acids. The ends were cut back, 4 bases at V and 3 bases at J, with 13 bases in the middle. Germline lookup yields CDR1 SGHDT and CDR2 YYEEEE. CDR3 residues: CASSPGPREETQYF. CDR3 bases: TGTGCCAGCAGCCCCGGACCGAGGGAAGAGACCCAGTACTTC.

J is TRBJ1-5 and V is TRBV30, with D tentatively TRBD1 (6 bases). The germline gives CDR1 GTSNPN, CDR2 SVGIG (reference sequence). V was trimmed by 2 bases and J by 7 bases, leaving 12 bases between them. This CDR3 region has 13 residues. The CDR3 here is CAWSTRGRQPQHF. CDR3 bases: TGTGCCTGGAGTACCAGGGGCCGGCAGCCCCAGCATTTT.

This clone was seen more than once but under ten times. The CDR3 is CASSDWVGNTEAFF. The CDR3 DNA reads TGTGCCAGCAGCGACTGGGTGGGGAACACTGAAGCTTTCTTT. V is TRBV7-9 and J is TRBJ1-1; no reliable D call. Trimming removed 5 bases from V and 1 base from J, with 11 bases in between. The germline gives CDR1 SEHNR, CDR2 FQNEAQ (reference sequence). The CDR3 extends over 14 amino acids.

This chain joins TRBV4-2 and TRBJ2-6; unclear D gene. Trimming took off 0 bases at V and 0 bases at J, with 18 bases between the two ends. The CDR3 extends over 20 amino acids. CDR1 and CDR2 (germline): LGHNA, YNFKEQ. CDR3: CASSQEAQEQSSSGANVLTF. The CDR3 coding sequence is TGTGCCAGCAGCCAAGAGGCACAAGAACAGTCATCCTCTGGGGCCAACGTCCTGACTTTC.

V and J are TRBV9 and TRBJ1-1; no clear D. Germline lookup yields CDR1 SGDLS and CDR2 YYNGEE. V gave up 2 bases and J gave up 3 bases, with 8 bases separating them. The CDR3 runs to 13 residues. The CDR3 DNA follows: TGTGCCAGCAGCGTCGACGGTGACACTGAAGCTTTCTTT. It codes for CASSVDGDTEAFF.

V gene TRBV6-1 combines with J gene TRBJ2-7; perhaps D is TRBD1 or TRBD2 (6 bases each). V lost 3 bases and J lost 2, with 17 bases in between. The CDR3 length is 16 residues. Germline V lookup: CDR1 MNHNS, CDR2 SASEGT. CDR3 protein: CASSDPGGPLTYEQYF. The CDR3 nucleotides read TGTGCCAGCAGTGACCCCGGGGGCCCGCTTACCTACGAGCAGTACTTC.

The chain links TRBV7-9 to TRBJ2-5, with 9 nucleotides matching TRBD1. The end of the DNA aligns better with TRBJ2-7, so the J call may be wrong. This CDR3 comprises 13 residues. The germline V gene encodes CDR1 SEHNR and CDR2 FQNEAQ (reference sequence). CDR3 sequence: CASSLGQGDEQYF. CDR3 DNA: TGTGCCAGCAGCTTGGGACAGGGTGACGAGCAGTACTTC.

Comments on this clone: Other DNA variants within this sample encode the same CDR3. The V and J genes are TRBV15 and TRBJ2-7, with D hard to call. CDR3 length: 12 amino acids. Germline CDR1 LNHNV, CDR2 YYDKDF (reference sequence). V was clipped by 0 bases and J by 6 bases, with 6 bases between them. The CDR3 spells CATSRDRREQYF. DNA of the CDR3: TGTGCCACCAGCAGAGATAGGCGCGAGCAGTACTTC.

This clone has a handful of counts. The V gene is TRBV7-2, the J gene TRBJ1-2; TRBD1 aligns across 7 bases. The V gene's germline CDR1 is SGHTA and CDR2 FQGNSA. With 7 bases clipped from V and 0 bases from J, the junction kept 5 bases outside the gene matches. The CDR3 totals 14 residues. The CDR3 reads CASTAGTANYGYTF. CDR3 coding DNA: TGTGCCAGCACCGCCGGGACAGCTAACTATGGCTACACCTTC.

As to this clone: Germline and junction disagree at one end, which may indicate a read error. The rearrangement joins TRBV23-1 to TRBJ1-3; TRBD1 aligns across 10 bases. TRBV23-1 is annotated as an ORF whose role is uncertain. CDR3 length: 18 amino acids. Here the CDR3 DNA reads TGCGCCAGCAGTCAATCCAGGGCCCTCCGGGACAGGGGTCAAGAGAGATTCTTT. This sequence encodes CASSQSRALRDRGQERFF.

The CDR3 DNA is TGCAGTGCTAGCGCGGGGATCGGCTACACCTTC. Its protein is CSASAGIGYTF. The rearrangement joins TRBV20-1 to TRBJ1-2, with no clear D. The V gene lost 3 bases and the J gene lost 8 bases, with 10 bases spanning the gap. The CDR3 totals 11 residues. The germline CDR1 and CDR2 sequences are DFQATT and SNEGSKA (reference sequence).

This sequence joins TRBV6-6 and TRBJ2-5, with a tentative D call TRBD2 (5 bases). The V gene's germline CDR1 is MNHNY and CDR2 SVGAGI (reference sequence). Trimming stripped 6 bases from V and 5 bases from J, with 13 bases between. CDR3 size: 13 residues. CDR3 region: CASRDSKGETQYF. For the CDR3, the DNA is TGTGCCAGCAGGGACTCTAAGGGTGAGACCCAGTACTTC.